The 14 T cell receptor beta chains below come from one sample, sequenced in a study of control samples from healthy donors and cancer patients. Measured with immunoSEQ multiplex PCR; TCRdb has only the in-frame clones, and not every one. Of around 97,000 clones listed, around 88% were seen once; the top ten hold 15% to 20%. Sequencing used PBMCs. These receptors were taken from a man aged 55 to 69 with lung cancer.

This chain's CDR3 is CASSPSLDRGRETQYF. Here the CDR3 DNA reads TGTGCCAGCAGCCCCAGTCTGGACAGGGGGCGGGAAACGCAGTATTTT. This chain uses TRBV5-4 with TRBJ2-3, with TRBD1 matching over 11 bases. In germline, CDR1 is SGHNT, CDR2 YYREEE (reference sequence). The V gene end was trimmed by 4 bases and the J gene end by 9 bases; junction bases not matched to a gene: 13. The CDR3 runs to 16 residues.

As regards this clone: A junction boundary mismatches the germline segment, possibly from a read error. The rearrangement uses TRBV2 and TRBJ1-6; no firm D call. The CDR3 is 14 amino acids. Germline CDR1 is SNHLY and CDR2 is FYNNEI. CDR3 in amino acids: CASNENRGNSPLHF. CDR3 in DNA: TGTGCCAGCAATGAAAACCGAGGCAATTCACCCCTCCACTTT.

The chain combines TRBV4-2 with TRBJ1-1; TRBD1 matches at 12 bases. With 3 bases clipped from V and 4 bases from J, the junction kept 12 bases outside the gene matches. CDR1 and CDR2 from the germline V gene are LGHNA and YNFKEQ. The CDR3 is 18 residues long. Here the CDR3 DNA reads TGTGCCAGCAGCCATGAAACCGGGACAGGGGGCGGAGGCACTGAAGCTTTCTTT. Its protein is CASSHETGTGGGGTEAFF.

The V call is TRBV18, the J call TRBJ1-5, with a tentative D call TRBD1 (6 bases). This CDR3 region has 15 residues. The germline V and J ends were trimmed by 3 bases and 4 bases, with 13 bases remaining between them. Germline CDR1 reads KGHSH; CDR2 reads LQKENI. DNA for the CDR3: TGTGCCAGCTCACCCGTCAGGGGCGGGAATCAGCCCCAGCATTTT. Translated, it gives CASSPVRGGNQPQHF.

The J gene is TRBJ2-3, the V gene TRBV5-1, with TRBD2 identical over 10 bases. Looked up from germline, CDR1 is SGHRS and CDR2 is YFSETQ. V lost 9 bases and J lost 6; bases outside the gene matches: 7. This CDR3 contains 13 residues. CDR3 region: CATGTSADDTQYF. The CDR3 coding sequence is TGCGCCACCGGGACTAGCGCCGATGATACGCAGTATTTT.

The chain recombines TRBV5-6 with TRBJ2-3; TRBD1 is a possible D gene (6 bases). This CDR3 spans 14 amino acids. Germline V gives CDR1 SGHDT, CDR2 YYEEEE. Trimming shortened V by 5 bases and J by 1 base, and 11 bases separated the two germline ends. The CDR3 spells CASSRWGRTDTQYF. CDR3 sequence (DNA): TGTGCCAGCAGTCGGTGGGGGCGCACAGATACGCAGTATTTT.

This clone appeared once. The chain combines TRBV18 with TRBJ1-6; 9 positions agree with TRBD1. This CDR3 has 14 amino acids. V shed 5 bases and J 10 bases; nucleotides not matched to a gene: 6. CDR1 KGHSH and CDR2 LQKENI come from the germline V gene. The CDR3 region has the DNA TGTGCCAGCTCAACACGACAGGGGGTCTCACCCCTCCACTTT. It specifies CASSTRQGVSPLHF.

The rearrangement links TRBV12-3 or TRBV12-4 to TRBJ2-7; D unclear. This CDR3 is 13 amino acids long. V was pared by 3 bases and J by 7 bases, with 13 bases between. CDR3 residues: CASSLSSSGEQYF. The DNA of the CDR3 is TGTGCCAGCAGTTTGAGTAGCTCTGGAGAGCAGTACTTC.

The chain combines TRBV7-2 with TRBJ2-7; D perhaps matches TRBD1 (6 bases). Trimming removed 0 bases at V and 2 bases at J, with 11 bases between. Germline V gene data show CDR1 as SGHTA and CDR2 as FQGNSA. This CDR3 contains 15 residues. In nucleotides, the CDR3 is TGTGCCAGCAGCTTAGCACAGGGTGGTACCTACGAGCAGTACTTC. Protein: CASSLAQGGTYEQYF. Drawing the rest from reference TRBV7-2 and TRBJ2-7, the complete variable domain is GAGVSQSPSNKVTEKGKDVELRCDPISGHTALYWYRQSLGQGLEFLIYFQGNSAPDKSGLPSDRFSAERTGGSVSTLTIQRTQQEDSAVYLCASSLAQGGTYEQYFGPGTRLTVT.

In this sample, this clone turned up once. The gene calls are TRBV29-1 and TRBJ2-7; perhaps D is TRBD1 or TRBD2 (9 bases each). CDR1 and CDR2 from the germline V gene are SQVTM and ANQGSEA. The CDR3 extends over 15 amino acids. Trimming shortened V by 8 bases and J by 2 bases, and 22 bases separated the two germline ends. DNA of the CDR3: TGCAGCCAACGGCGGGGGGGACAGGGAACCTACGAGCAGTACGTC. As protein: CSQRRGGQGTYEQYV.

This clone was seen only a few times. The chain has TRBV5-1 and TRBJ2-5; D is uncertain. V was clipped by 0 bases and J by 2 bases, with 8 bases between them. The length of the CDR3 is 14 residues. In germline, CDR1 is SGHRS, CDR2 YFSETQ. CDR3 protein: CASSLASVQETQYF. The DNA of the CDR3 is TGCGCCAGCAGCTTGGCGTCAGTTCAAGAGACCCAGTACTTC.

This clone was seen more than once but under ten times. J is TRBJ1-1 and V is TRBV20-1; no definite D call. The CDR3 covers 10 residues. CDR1 and CDR2 from the germline V gene are DFQATT and SNEGSKA (reference sequence). V was trimmed by 6 bases and J by 5 bases, leaving 7 bases between them. CDR3 bases: TGCAGTGCCCGTGAGACTGAAGCTTTCTTT. It translates to CSARETEAFF.

About this clone: The same CDR3 is also encoded by other DNA sequences in this sample. This chain links TRBV7-9 with TRBJ2-5; D is possibly TRBD2 (5 bases). The CDR3 consists of 11 residues. With 9 bases removed from V and 5 bases from J, the gap between germline ends came to 10 bases. Per germline, CDR1 SEHNR and CDR2 FQNEAQ (reference sequence). CDR3: CASREGETQYF. In nucleotides, the CDR3 is TGTGCCAGTCGGGAAGGGGAGACCCAGTACTTC.

The chain carries TRBV7-9 and TRBJ1-3; 7 nucleotides line up with TRBD1. The CDR3 extends over 14 amino acids. Germline V lookup: CDR1 SEHNR, CDR2 FQNEAQ (reference sequence). V lost 8 bases to trimming and J lost 3 bases; unmatched junction nucleotides: 7. The CDR3 reads CASRDSTLGNTIYF. DNA for the CDR3: TGTGCCAGCCGGGACAGCACCCTTGGAAACACCATATATTTT.